The source of this T cell receptor (beta chain) is a study of a mutant IDH1 vaccine in newly diagnosed glioma. Study background: Treated patients were around 60% male, roughly 38% female, mean age 40.4 years.

Here immunoSEQ multiplex PCR was the method, and the copy in TCRdb shows in-frame clones only, minus some. Among 20,000 to 25,000 clones listed, 60% to 75% were seen once. Specified time point: week 11, during vaccination. Each dose of the vaccine consisted of 300 ug of mutant IDH1 20-mer peptide, with topical imiquimod. On this clone: The antigen remains unidentified.

The CDR3 has 17 amino acids. The J segment lost 5 bases and the V segment lost 6 bases, leaving 17 bases of the junction unmatched. CDR1 and CDR2 from the germline V gene are LNHDA and SQIVND (reference sequence). The sequence derives from a man between 18 and 29 years old with glioma. Some clones in this sample may be carry-over from other donors' samples. Sample: peripheral blood mononuclear cells (PBMCs), taken from a glioma patient whose treatment included an IDH1 peptide vaccine. This chain joins TRBV19 and TRBJ1-1; 8 bases match TRBD1. CDR3 bases: TGTGCCAGTAGCCCCGAAAAATGGACAGGGCGGGCGACTGAAGCTTTCTTT. Protein product: CASSPEKWTGRATEAFF.